This T cell receptor beta chain is drawn from a study of T cells in Graves' hyperthyroidism and ophthalmopathy. Study details: Peripheral blood was collected at initial diagnosis, before any treatment.

This clonotype was detected a few times. The TCR beta CDR3 regions underwent amplification using RNA transcripts as the source. TCR CDR3 underwent first-round RT-PCR with the HTBI primer set. One entry per CDR3 protein, called by TCRdb with MiXCR from the multiplex PCR reads. Altogether some 600,000 distinct CDR3 sequences are present, approximately 14% being singletons, with the ten largest covering approximately 5.7%. The source of this sequence is a woman aged 25 to 39 with Graves' hyperthyroidism that later progressed to Graves' ophthalmopathy. Sequences were obtained from blood.

The CDR3 nucleotides read TGCAGTGCTACGGGGACGGATTACAATCAGCCCCAGCATTTT. Its protein product is CSATGTDYNQPQHF. This sequence joins TRBV20-1 and TRBJ1-5; TRBD1 is a possible D gene (5 bases). Germline V gene data show CDR1 as DFQATT and CDR2 as SNEGSKA (reference sequence). This CDR3 is 14 amino acids long. V shed 4 bases and J shed 3 bases, with 13 bases lying between them.